The next 10 T cell receptor beta chains were all read from a single sample in a study of OX40 agonist ivuxolimab in advanced cancers. This table comes from immunoSEQ multiplex PCR, and its TCRdb copy is limited to in-frame clones, with some not included. The sample consists of about 78,000 clones, around 91% of them appearing once. Sample: CD4+ or CD8+ T cells sorted from blood, taken in a trial of the OX40 agonist ivuxolimab. The receptor source for this set is an adult with an advanced solid tumor such as melanoma, head and neck, liver or kidney cancer.

The rearrangement uses TRBV19 and TRBJ2-1; D assignment may be TRBD1 or TRBD2 (6 bases each). The CDR3 is 11 residues long. The germline V gene has CDR1 LNHDA and CDR2 SQIVND (reference sequence). V lost 4 bases and J 10 bases, leaving 8 bases between the germline ends. CDR3 sequence (DNA): TGTGCCAGTAGTAACGGGGGCGAGCAGTTCTTC. Its translation is CASSNGGEQFF.

The genes are TRBV19 and TRBJ1-5; tentatively, D is TRBD1 (6 bases). The ends were cut back, 7 bases at V and 8 bases at J, with 18 bases in the middle. This CDR3 is built from 14 residues. CDR1 is LNHDA, CDR2 SQIVND, per germline (reference sequence). CDR3 coding DNA: TGTGCCAGTACCGTCGACAGGCCAGGGGAGCCCCAGCATTTT. This sequence encodes CASTVDRPGEPQHF.

The chain joins TRBV6-5 to TRBJ2-2, with D uncertain. From germline, CDR1 is MNHEY and CDR2 SVGAGI. Trimming cost V 4 bases and J 4 bases, with 7 bases left between them. The CDR3 has 13 amino acids. The CDR3 nucleotides are TGTGCCAGCAGTTCGGTGTTCACCGGGGAGCTGTTTTTT. It translates to CASSSVFTGELFF.

This clone was seen more than once but under ten times. The chain joins TRBV4-2 to TRBJ2-7; no clear D. The germline V and J ends were trimmed by 3 bases and 2 bases, with 11 bases remaining between them. The CDR3 length is 14 residues. Germline CDR1 and CDR2: LGHNA and YNFKEQ. The CDR3 region has the DNA TGTGCCAGCAGCCAGGGAACTTCTGCCTACGAGCAGTACTTC. This encodes CASSQGTSAYEQYF.

The genes are TRBV5-1 and TRBJ2-7; D possibly uses TRBD1 or TRBD2 (5 bases each). CDR3 size: 13 residues. V shed 4 bases and J shed 0 bases, with 8 bases lying between them. Looked up from germline, CDR1 is SGHRS and CDR2 is YFSETQ. CDR3: CASSAGTSYEQYF. CDR3 DNA: TGCGCCAGCAGCGCCGGGACCTCCTACGAGCAGTACTTC.

This clone was detected once. At one boundary the junction diverges from the germline segment, which might be a read error. The J gene is TRBJ1-1, the V gene TRBV5-1; 8 bases align to TRBD1. CDR1 and CDR2 from the germline V gene are SGHRS and YFSETQ. The CDR3 totals 14 residues. CDR3 protein: CASRLDRAESEAFF. The CDR3 DNA sequence: TGCGCCAGCAGATTGGACAGGGCAGAGTCTGAAGCTTTCTTT.

The chain is built from TRBV7-2 and TRBJ2-1; D call uncertain. Trimming stripped 5 bases from V and 5 bases from J, with 13 bases between. CDR3 length equals 14 residues. In germline, CDR1 is SGHTA, CDR2 FQGNSA. The DNA for the CDR3 is TGTGCCAGCAGCCTCTCCGTAGTGGACAATGAGCAGTTCTTC. Protein product: CASSLSVVDNEQFF. Variable domain in full (rest from reference TRBV7-2 and TRBJ2-1): GAGVSQSPSNKVTEKGKDVELRCDPISGHTALYWYRQSLGQGLEFLIYFQGNSAPDKSGLPSDRFSAERTGGSVSTLTIQRTQQEDSAVYLCASSLSVVDNEQFFGPGTRLTVL.

The rearrangement uses TRBV5-1 and TRBJ1-2; a possible D gene is TRBD1 (6 bases). V was trimmed by 5 bases and J by 7 bases, leaving 18 bases between them. This CDR3 is built from 14 residues. CDR1 SGHRS and CDR2 YFSETQ come from the germline V gene. The chain's CDR3 is CASRDPQGGSGYTF. DNA for the CDR3: TGCGCCAGCAGGGACCCACAGGGAGGAAGTGGCTACACCTTC.

This rearrangement joins TRBV5-6 to TRBJ1-2, with D uncertain. CDR1 and CDR2 (germline): SGHDT, YYEEEE. CDR3 length: 13 residues. V lost 3 bases and J lost 7, with 13 bases in between. The CDR3 nucleotides are TGTGCCAGCAGCTCTCAACCCGCTAGTGGCTACACCTTC. Translating it yields CASSSQPASGYTF.

This chain joins TRBV5-4 and TRBJ2-1; 8 bases fit TRBD2. The CDR3 covers 17 residues. The trim removed 4 bases at V and 6 bases at J, leaving 15 bases unmatched. Germline loops: CDR1 SGHNT, CDR2 YYREEE (reference sequence). The CDR3 nucleotides are TGTGCCAGCAGCCTTTTCGCTAGCGGGTGGGTGGGCAATGAGCAGTTCTTC. This gives the protein CASSLFASGWVGNEQFF.